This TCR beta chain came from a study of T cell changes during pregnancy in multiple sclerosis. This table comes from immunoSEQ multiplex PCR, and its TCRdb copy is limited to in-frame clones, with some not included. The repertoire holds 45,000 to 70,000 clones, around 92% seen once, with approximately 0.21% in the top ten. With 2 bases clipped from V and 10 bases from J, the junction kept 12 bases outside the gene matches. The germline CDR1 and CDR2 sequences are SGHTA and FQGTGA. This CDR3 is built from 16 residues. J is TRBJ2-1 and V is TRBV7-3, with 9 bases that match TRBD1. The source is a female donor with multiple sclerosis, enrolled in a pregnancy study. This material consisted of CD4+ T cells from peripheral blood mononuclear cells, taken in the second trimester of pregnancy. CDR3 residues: CASSLAGQGLMGEQFF. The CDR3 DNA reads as TGTGCCAGCAGCTTAGCGGGACAGGGCTTAATGGGGGAGCAGTTCTTC.